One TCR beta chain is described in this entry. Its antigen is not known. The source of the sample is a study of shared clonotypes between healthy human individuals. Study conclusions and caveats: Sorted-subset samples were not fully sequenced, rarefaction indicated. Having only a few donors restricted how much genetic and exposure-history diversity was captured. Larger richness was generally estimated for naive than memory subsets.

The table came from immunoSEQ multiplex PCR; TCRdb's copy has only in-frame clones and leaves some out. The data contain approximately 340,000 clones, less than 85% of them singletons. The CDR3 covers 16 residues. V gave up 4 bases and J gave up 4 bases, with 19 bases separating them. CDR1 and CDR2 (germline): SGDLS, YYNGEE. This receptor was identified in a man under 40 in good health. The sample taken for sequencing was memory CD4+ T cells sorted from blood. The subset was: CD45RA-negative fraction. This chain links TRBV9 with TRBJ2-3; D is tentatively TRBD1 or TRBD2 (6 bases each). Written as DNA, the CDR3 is TGTGCCAGCAGCCCGAGGGGGGAGATAGGGGCAGATACGCAGTATTTT. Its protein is CASSPRGEIGADTQYF.